Below, 25 T cell receptor beta chains from the same sample are listed, as sequenced in a study of shared clonotypes between healthy human individuals. The assay was immunoSEQ multiplex PCR, and TCRdb's table has in-frame clones only and misses some. The sample shows roughly 770,000 clones, roughly 96% of them seen only once. Selected positively for CCR7 and CD45RO-negative, naive CD8 cells excluded terminally differentiated effector memory CD45RA+ cells. The sequenced material came from naive CD8+ T cells sorted from blood. The receptor source for this set is a man aged 25-40 years in good health.

V is TRBV11-2 and J is TRBJ1-3; D gene ambiguous. V was shortened by 4 bases and J by 0 bases, with 10 bases between the two germline ends. CDR1 is SGHAT, CDR2 FQNNGV, per germline. The CDR3 contains 15 residues. The CDR3 reads CASSSVWFSGNTIYF. CDR3 sequence (DNA): TGTGCCAGCAGCTCCGTTTGGTTCTCTGGAAACACCATATATTTT.

The V gene is TRBV29-1, the J gene TRBJ2-1; D unclear. Trimming cost V 0 bases and J 7 bases, with 19 bases left between them. Per the germline V gene, CDR1 is SQVTM and CDR2 is ANQGSEA. The length of the CDR3 is 16 residues. For the CDR3, the DNA is TGCAGCGTTGAAGATCGCTCGGAAGCCCTGTTGAATGAGCAGTTCTTC. It codes for CSVEDRSEALLNEQFF.

The V and J genes are TRBV6-4 and TRBJ2-2; 11 bases match TRBD2. Germline CDR1 and CDR2: MRHNA and SNTAGT. This CDR3 has 18 residues. V lost 5 bases, J lost 3 bases, and 11 bases stayed unmatched. CDR3 in DNA: TGTGCCAGCAGTTTGTTTCTAGCGGGAGGAGTCGACACCGGGGAGCTGTTTTTT. Its protein is CASSLFLAGGVDTGELFF.

The V gene is TRBV5-1, the J gene TRBJ2-2; 11 bases agree with TRBD2. CDR3 length: 16 residues. CDR1 and CDR2 from the germline V gene are SGHRS and YFSETQ. With V trimmed by 3 bases and J by 5 bases, 6 bases remained unmatched. The CDR3 spells CASSSKRTSGTGELFF. CDR3 DNA sequence: TGCGCCAGCAGCTCAAAACGGACTAGCGGGACCGGGGAGCTGTTTTTT.

The V call is TRBV7-9, the J call TRBJ2-2; 13 positions agree with TRBD2. The CDR3 length is 17 residues. CDR1 SEHNR and CDR2 FQNEAQ come from the germline V gene (reference sequence). Trimming took 5 bases from V and 4 from J; bases not matched to a gene: 7. In DNA form, the CDR3 reads TGTGCCAGCAGCGTCGGACTAGCGGGAGTTATCACCGGGGAGCTGTTTTTT. Protein: CASSVGLAGVITGELFF.

The rearrangement joins TRBV6-6 to TRBJ2-2; D not certain. This CDR3 has 15 residues. V was clipped by 2 bases and J by 7 bases, with 14 bases between them. Germline V gene sequence: CDR1 MNHNY, CDR2 SVGAGI (reference sequence). The CDR3 here is CASSYRAEEGGELFF. CDR3 sequence (DNA): TGTGCCAGCAGTTACCGTGCAGAGGAAGGCGGGGAGCTGTTTTTT.

The rearrangement joins TRBV7-8 to TRBJ2-7, with a tentative D call TRBD1 (7 bases). Between the trimmed V and J ends, which lost 3 bases and 1 base, there was a span of 16 bases. The CDR3 covers 16 residues. From germline, CDR1 is SGHVS and CDR2 FQNEAQ. CDR3 protein: CASSLGGGTASYEQYF. The CDR3 region has the DNA TGTGCCAGCAGCTTGGGTGGCGGGACAGCATCCTACGAGCAGTACTTC.

A remark on this clone: Within the sample, other DNA sequences also encode this same CDR3. The genes are TRBV13 and TRBJ2-3, with no clear D. Germline V gives CDR1 PRHDT, CDR2 FYEKMQ (reference sequence). Trimming shortened V by 5 bases and J by 1 base, and 4 bases separated the two germline ends. The CDR3 sequence is 12 residues long. This CDR3 reads CASSLGTDTQYF. CDR3 sequence (DNA): TGTGCCAGCAGCCTGGGCACAGATACGCAGTATTTT.

This rearrangement joins TRBV6-5 to TRBJ2-7; D call uncertain. V was pared by 0 bases and J by 1 base, with 7 bases between. This CDR3 is built from 14 residues. In germline, CDR1 is MNHEY, CDR2 SVGAGI. CDR3 amino acids: CASSYSLTSYEQYF. The CDR3 DNA reads as TGTGCCAGCAGTTACTCTCTAACTTCCTACGAGCAGTACTTC.

The count of this clone is one. At the DNA level, this CDR3 is encoded by other sequences in the same sample as well. The V and J genes are TRBV7-9 and TRBJ2-7; no clear D. Germline loops: CDR1 SEHNR, CDR2 FQNEAQ (reference sequence). The CDR3 length is 13 residues. V shed 3 bases and J shed 1 base, with 7 bases lying between them. The CDR3 DNA reads as TGTGCCAGCAGCTTCCCCCTATCCTACGAGCAGTACTTC. Protein sequence: CASSFPLSYEQYF.

The chain employs TRBV7-9 and TRBJ2-7; 9 positions match TRBD2. The CDR3 sequence is 14 residues long. Germline lookup yields CDR1 SEHNR and CDR2 FQNEAQ (reference sequence). V lost 5 bases to trimming and J lost 3 bases; unmatched junction nucleotides: 5. CDR3: CASSPTSGNYEQYF. The CDR3 DNA is TGTGCCAGCAGCCCGACTAGCGGAAACTACGAGCAGTACTTC.

This sequence joins TRBV11-2 and TRBJ1-3, with D perhaps matching TRBD1 (6 bases). This CDR3 region has 16 residues. V was shortened by 0 bases and J by 1 base, with 10 bases between the two germline ends. Per the germline V gene, CDR1 is SGHAT and CDR2 is FQNNGV. CDR3 region: CASSLEGGGSGNTIYF. The CDR3 DNA reads TGTGCCAGCAGCTTAGAAGGGGGGGGTTCTGGAAACACCATATATTTT.

The genes are TRBV28 and TRBJ1-5, with D possibly TRBD1 on 5 matching bases. There are 15 residues in the CDR3. Germline-derived CDR1 and CDR2 are MDHEN and SYDVKM. Trimming took 6 bases from V and 1 from J, leaving 13 bases between them. The CDR3 DNA reads TGTGCCAGCAGCCCCCAGGGATGGAGCAATCAGCCCCAGCATTTT. It translates to CASSPQGWSNQPQHF.

J is TRBJ2-1 and V is TRBV28; tentatively, D is TRBD2 (5 bases). CDR3 length equals 19 residues. V was clipped by 6 bases and J by 3 bases, with 27 bases between them. Per the germline V gene, CDR1 is MDHEN and CDR2 is SYDVKM. In DNA, the CDR3 is TGTGCCAGCAGACGGAGAGGGCTAGGAAATAGAGGGAGCTACAATGAGCAGTTCTTC. This gives the protein CASRRRGLGNRGSYNEQFF.

The rearrangement joins TRBV2 to TRBJ1-1; D is unresolved. Germline V CDR1 and CDR2: SNHLY, FYNNEI. The CDR3 contains 12 residues. Trimming cost V 8 bases and J 8 bases, with 15 bases left between them. The CDR3 region is CASPDRIGEAFF. Written as DNA, the CDR3 is TGTGCCAGCCCCGATCGTATAGGGGAAGCTTTCTTT.

The rearrangement links TRBV29-1 to TRBJ2-7; D remains ambiguous. The CDR3 consists of 14 residues. V dropped 6 bases and J dropped 4 bases, with 19 bases sitting between them. Per germline, CDR1 SQVTM and CDR2 ANQGSEA. Written as DNA, the CDR3 is TGCAGCGTCTTGGCGGAAAAACTATCTTACGAGCAGTACTTC. This codes for CSVLAEKLSYEQYF.

The rearrangement links TRBV5-1 to TRBJ2-3, with D possibly matching TRBD2 (5 bases). CDR3 length: 15 amino acids. V lost 6 bases and J lost 2, with 16 bases in between. Germline V gene data show CDR1 as SGHRS and CDR2 as YFSETQ. CDR3 protein: CASTPSVLDTDTQYF. DNA for the CDR3: TGCGCCAGCACCCCTTCCGTACTAGACACAGATACGCAGTATTTT.

The chain employs TRBV7-3 and TRBJ2-3; tentative D call: TRBD2 (5 bases). Between the trimmed V and J ends, which lost 1 base and 2 bases, there was a span of 10 bases. CDR3 size: 15 residues. Germline V lookup: CDR1 SGHTA, CDR2 FQGTGA. The CDR3 protein is CASSLRTGTTDTQYF. CDR3 nucleotide sequence: TGTGCCAGCAGCTTAAGGACGGGAACCACAGATACGCAGTATTTT.

The V and J genes are TRBV28 and TRBJ2-7; the match to TRBD1 covers 7 bases. The V segment lost 7 bases and the J segment 4 bases; nucleotides outside the gene matches: 10. The CDR3 is 14 residues long. From germline, CDR1 is MDHEN and CDR2 SYDVKM. CDR3 coding DNA: TGTGCCAGCAATCCTGGGGACAGAGCTTACGAGCAGTACTTC. Amino acids: CASNPGDRAYEQYF.

This chain joins TRBV27 and TRBJ2-7; 8 bases fit TRBD1. V shed 5 bases and J 3 bases; nucleotides not matched to a gene: 9. The CDR3 consists of 15 residues. In germline, CDR1 is MNHEY, CDR2 SMNVEV (reference sequence). CDR3 sequence reads: CASSPQGALVYEQYF. The DNA of the CDR3 is TGTGCCAGCAGTCCGCAGGGGGCCCTCGTCTACGAGCAGTACTTC.

The J gene is TRBJ2-7, the V gene TRBV5-1; D is perhaps TRBD2 (6 bases). Germline-derived CDR1 and CDR2 are SGHRS and YFSETQ. The CDR3 consists of 12 residues. Trimming took off 5 bases at V and 5 bases at J, with 11 bases between the two ends. The CDR3 bases are TGCGCCAGCAGTCGGGGGTCCCACGAGCAGTACTTC. The encoded protein is CASSRGSHEQYF.

V is TRBV29-1 and J is TRBJ1-2; 8 bases agree with TRBD1. V shed 8 bases, J shed 6 bases, and the junction held 5 bases outside the gene matches. The V gene's germline CDR1 is SQVTM and CDR2 ANQGSEA. CDR3 length: 11 residues. Here the CDR3 DNA reads TGCAGCACCGGGACAGGAGATGGCTACACCTTC. Its protein product is CSTGTGDGYTF.

The V call is TRBV7-9, the J call TRBJ2-7; 13 nucleotides line up with TRBD2. The J segment lost 0 bases and the V segment lost 5 bases, leaving 7 bases of the junction unmatched. Germline V gene data show CDR1 as SEHNR and CDR2 as FQNEAQ (reference sequence). This CDR3 has 17 amino acids. CDR3 DNA sequence: TGTGCCAGCAGCGGAACTAGCGGGAGGGGGCACTCCTACGAGCAGTACTTC. Its protein is CASSGTSGRGHSYEQYF.

This chain connects TRBV6-1 to TRBJ2-7; 13 bases map to TRBD2. CDR1 MNHNS and CDR2 SASEGT come from the germline V gene. With 4 bases clipped from V and 2 bases from J, the junction kept 11 bases outside the gene matches. The CDR3 length is 18 residues. The CDR3 reads CASSGPGTSGTVPYEQYF. CDR3 nucleotides: TGTGCCAGCAGTGGACCCGGGACTAGCGGGACAGTGCCCTACGAGCAGTACTTC.

This clone was counted only a few times. V is TRBV27 and J is TRBJ2-5; 10 nucleotides align to TRBD2. The CDR3 totals 19 residues. The germline CDR1 and CDR2 sequences are MNHEY and SMNVEV (reference sequence). J gave up 4 bases and V 2 bases, and 16 bases lay outside the gene matches. The CDR3 DNA sequence: TGTGCCAGCAGTTTAAGGCCCCCCGGTCTAGCGGGAGATGTAGAGACCCAGTACTTC. This translates into CASSLRPPGLAGDVETQYF.